This TCR beta chain was captured in a study of cytomegalovirus exposure and HLA in healthy donors. Study observations and caveats: Reportedly, TCR beta sequences accurately predicted HLA-A and HLA-B alleles in most subjects. Certain sequence variants were highly shared and formed a cluster, and this cluster was likely a sequencing artifact.

J gave up 9 bases and V 10 bases, and 8 bases lay outside the gene matches. The germline V gene has CDR1 SEHNR and CDR2 FQNEAQ (reference sequence). This CDR3 spans 13 amino acids. About this clone: What it binds is unknown.

With 60 Vbeta and 13 Jbeta primers, the PCR was carried out. The repertoire was sequenced with immunoSEQ multiplex PCR; TCRdb's copy has only in-frame clones and lacks some. The sample lists 150,000 to 200,000 clones, around 68% seen once, with less than 1.5% in the top ten. The chain links TRBV7-9 to TRBJ2-1; 11 nucleotides match TRBD2. Sequenced: PBMCs. The receptor was derived from a middle-aged man in good health and CMV-seronegative. Written as DNA, the CDR3 is TGTGCCACCGCATTACTAGCGGGGGCTGAGCAGTTCTTC. This translates into CATALLAGAEQFF.